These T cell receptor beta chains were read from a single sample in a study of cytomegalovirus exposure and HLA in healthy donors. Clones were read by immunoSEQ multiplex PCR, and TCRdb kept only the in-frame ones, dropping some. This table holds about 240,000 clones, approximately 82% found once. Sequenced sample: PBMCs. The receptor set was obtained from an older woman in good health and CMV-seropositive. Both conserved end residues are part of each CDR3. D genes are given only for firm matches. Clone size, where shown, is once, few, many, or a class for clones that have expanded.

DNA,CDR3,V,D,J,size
TGCGCCAGCAGCTTGGACTCCCCCCTGGAGCAGTACTTC,CASSLDSPLEQYF,TRBV5-1,-,TRBJ2-7,-
TGTGCCAGCAGTTTATTAGGGGGGGGGCAGCCCCAGCATTTT,CASSLLGGGQPQHF,TRBV28,-,TRBJ1-5,once
TGTGCCAGCAGTTTCCGGACTAGCGGGATTCGGGAGCTGTTTTTT,CASSFRTSGIRELFF,TRBV6-6,TRBD2,TRBJ2-2,-
TGCGCCAGCAGCCCTGTTGGGGGGAGCTCCTACGAGCAGTACTTC,CASSPVGGSSYEQYF,TRBV5-1,-,TRBJ2-7,-
TGTGCCAGCAGCCCTGGGACAGGGGGCCGCTATGGCTACACCTTC,CASSPGTGGRYGYTF,TRBV7-3,TRBD1,TRBJ1-2,-
TGTGCCAGCCACGGACAGGGCAAGTGGGAGCTGTTTTTT,CASHGQGKWELFF,TRBV2,TRBD1,TRBJ2-2,-
TGTGCCAGCAGCTTTACCGAGCGGGCTGGGGGAAATGAGCAGTTCTTC,CASSFTERAGGNEQFF,TRBV7-3,-,TRBJ2-1,few
TGCAGCGTTATACAGGGGAGCAATCAGCCCCAGCATTTT,CSVIQGSNQPQHF,TRBV29-1,TRBD1,TRBJ1-5,-
TGTGCCAGCAGTCCGGGACTAGCCTACAATGAGCAGTTCTTC,CASSPGLAYNEQFF,TRBV7-3,TRBD2,TRBJ2-1,-
TGTGCCAGCAGTTCCTTAACGGAAGAGACCCAGTACTTC,CASSSLTEETQYF,TRBV27,-,TRBJ2-5,-
TGCGCCAGCAGCTTGTGGCAGGGGGCGGGGGAGCAGTACTTC,CASSLWQGAGEQYF,TRBV5-1,TRBD1,TRBJ2-7,-
TGTGCCAGCAGGACGCGACAGGTCGGCGAGCAGTACTTC,CASRTRQVGEQYF,TRBV6-6,-,TRBJ2-7,-
TGTGCCAGCAGTAAATGGGCCCGCGGTAAAGGGGTTGTTGGATATGGCTACACCTTC,CASSKWARGKGVVGYGYTF,TRBV28,-,TRBJ1-2,few
TGTGCCAGCAGTGAACACCCCCCAGATAGCCAAAACATTCAGTACTTC,CASSEHPPDSQNIQYF,TRBV6-1,-,TRBJ2-4,-
TGCGCCAGCAGCGTCGGCACAGATACGCAGTATTTT,CASSVGTDTQYF,TRBV5-1,-,TRBJ2-3,-
TGTGCTAGTGGTTTGTCCCGAGGGCCCGAGCATGAGCAGTTCTTC,CASGLSRGPEHEQFF,TRBV12-5,-,TRBJ2-1,-
TGTGCCAGCAGTACCGGGACAGACCTCTATGGCTACACCTTC,CASSTGTDLYGYTF,TRBV28,TRBD1,TRBJ1-2,-
TGTGCCAGCAGTTACATCCAGGGCGCTGAAGCTTTCTTT,CASSYIQGAEAFF,TRBV6-5,-,TRBJ1-1,once
TGTGCCAGCAGACCACCGGGGACAGGGCTCTATGGCTACACCTTC,CASRPPGTGLYGYTF,TRBV6-5,TRBD1,TRBJ1-2,-
TGTGCCAGCAGCCGGGGACAGGGGGGATTAGGAGCTTTCTTT,CASSRGQGGLGAFF,TRBV28,TRBD1,TRBJ1-1,-
TGTGCCAGCAGTTCACAGGGGGTTCCTAATGAAAAACTGTTTTTT,CASSSQGVPNEKLFF,TRBV2,TRBD1,TRBJ1-4,once
TGTGCCAGCAGCCCATCTAGAGCGCCGTACAATGAGCAGTTCTTC,CASSPSRAPYNEQFF,TRBV4-2,-,TRBJ2-1,-
TGTGCTAGCCAAGACCAGGGACAGGCTTATAGCAATCAGCCCCAGCATTTT,CASQDQGQAYSNQPQHF,TRBV12-5,TRBD1,TRBJ1-5,few
TGTGCCAGCAGCGTAGCCCCAGAATCTGAGACCCAGTACTTC,CASSVAPESETQYF,TRBV9,-,TRBJ2-5,-
TGTGCCAGCAGCAGCGAGGGTGGGCAATTCTACAATGAGCAGTTCTTC,CASSSEGGQFYNEQFF,TRBV7-9,-,TRBJ2-1,-
TGCGCCAGCAGCCAAGAGGACAGCCTCAACACTGAAGCTTTCTTT,CASSQEDSLNTEAFF,TRBV4-1,-,TRBJ1-1,-
TGTGCCAGCAGCTTAAGGACGGACAGACTGCAGTACTTC,CASSLRTDRLQYF,TRBV7-9,-,TRBJ2-7,-
TGTGCCATCAGTGATTTATACGAGCAGTACTTC,CAISDLYEQYF,TRBV10-3,-,TRBJ2-7,-
TGTGCCAGCAGCTTAGATGGAGCGGGACTAGCGGGAGGACGCTCCTACGAGCAGTACTTC,CASSLDGAGLAGGRSYEQYF,TRBV11-2,TRBD2,TRBJ2-7,-
TGTGCCAGCAGCTTAGAGGGACAGGGAGCCTACAATGAGCAGTTCTTC,CASSLEGQGAYNEQFF,TRBV7-9,TRBD1,TRBJ2-1,-
TGTGCCAGCAGCTTGGTCCACAGGGTAGCAGAGCAGTACTTC,CASSLVHRVAEQYF,TRBV5-6,-,TRBJ2-7,-
TGTGCCAGCAGTTTATTGGGGGACTGGCGCGGCAATCAGCCCCAGCATTTT,CASSLLGDWRGNQPQHF,TRBV28,-,TRBJ1-5,-
TGTGCCGGAGGGTCCACCCCCAGTCAGCCCCAGCATTTT,CAGGSTPSQPQHF,TRBV6-1,-,TRBJ1-5,-
TGTGCCAGTAGCCTAGCGGGAGCATCAGATACGCAGTATTTT,CASSLAGASDTQYF,TRBV19,TRBD2,TRBJ2-3,-
TGTGCCAGTAGTTCCCGCCCTAGCGGACAAGAGACCCAGTACTTC,CASSSRPSGQETQYF,TRBV19,TRBD2,TRBJ2-5,-
TGTGCCAGCAGTCGCGACAGGGGGCGCACCGGGGAGCTGTTTTTT,CASSRDRGRTGELFF,TRBV13,TRBD1,TRBJ2-2,few
TGTTCCAGCAGCCCCCTTACTAGCGGAACTTACAATGAGCAGTTCTTC,CSSSPLTSGTYNEQFF,TRBV7-9,TRBD2,TRBJ2-1,-
TGTGCCAGCAGCTTGACCAGCGGGAGGGCCTACAATGAGCAGTTCTTC,CASSLTSGRAYNEQFF,TRBV7-9,TRBD2,TRBJ2-1,once
TGTGCCAGCAGCGTAGGGGGGGGTAATCCCTCCTACAATGAGCAGTTCTTC,CASSVGGGNPSYNEQFF,TRBV9,TRBD2,TRBJ2-1,once
TGTGCCAGCAGACCGACAGGGGCAACTAATGAAAAACTGTTTTTT,CASRPTGATNEKLFF,TRBV27,TRBD1,TRBJ1-4,-
TGTGCCAGCAGGGTGACTAGCGGGATTAGCGAGCAGTTCTTC,CASRVTSGISEQFF,TRBV6-5,TRBD2,TRBJ2-1,-
TGTGCCAGTCGCCCCCGAGCTGGGGCGGCCTACGAGCAGTACTTC,CASRPRAGAAYEQYF,TRBV19,-,TRBJ2-7,-
TGTGCCAGCAGCGTAGGGGAGGAGGGATACGAGCAGTACTTC,CASSVGEEGYEQYF,TRBV9,-,TRBJ2-7,-
TGTGCCAGCTCACCACGGGAGGCAGCCTACGAGCAGTACTTC,CASSPREAAYEQYF,TRBV18,-,TRBJ2-7,-
TGTGCCAGCTCACCAACGACAGGGGCAACTAATGAAAAACTGTTTTTT,CASSPTTGATNEKLFF,TRBV18,TRBD1,TRBJ1-4,-
TGTGCCAGCAGCCGACGTGCCTCTAGCGGGAGGGGGAATGAGCAGTTCTTC,CASSRRASSGRGNEQFF,TRBV5-6,TRBD2,TRBJ2-1,few
TGTGCCAGCAGTGAGAGCGGGAGTAGCACAGATACGCAGTATTTT,CASSESGSSTDTQYF,TRBV5-4,TRBD2,TRBJ2-3,-
TGTGCCAGCAGTTTGGGCGGGACTAGCGTCGAGCAGTACTTC,CASSLGGTSVEQYF,TRBV28,TRBD2,TRBJ2-7,-
TGTGCCAGCAGCTTGGAGAGGGCAGCAAGTAATGAAAAACTGTTTTTT,CASSLERAASNEKLFF,TRBV5-6,-,TRBJ1-4,few
TGTGCCAGCAGCTCGGGACTAGCGGACCCCTACGAGCAGTACTTC,CASSSGLADPYEQYF,TRBV6-5,TRBD2,TRBJ2-7,-
TGTGCCAGCTCACCCGGGACAGTCTACGAGCAGTACTTC,CASSPGTVYEQYF,TRBV18,TRBD1,TRBJ2-7,few
TGTGCCAGCAGTGCCCGGACAACCAACACCGGGGAGCTGTTTTTT,CASSARTTNTGELFF,TRBV9,-,TRBJ2-2,-
TGTGCCAGCAGCTCGGGACTAGCGACCTACGAGCAGTACTTC,CASSSGLATYEQYF,TRBV7-9,TRBD2,TRBJ2-7,-
TGTGCCAGCAGTTTTCAGCGGAACAATGAGCAGTTCTTC,CASSFQRNNEQFF,TRBV28,-,TRBJ2-1,once
TGCAGCGTTGAACGGGCTAGCGGCGGCAATGAGCAGTTCTTC,CSVERASGGNEQFF,TRBV29-1,TRBD2,TRBJ2-1,-
TGTGCCAGCAGCAATCTATACGAGCAGTACTTC,CASSNLYEQYF,TRBV27,-,TRBJ2-7,-
TGTGCCAGCAGTGAAGGGGCCTCTCATAACTCTGGGGCCAACGTCCTGACTTTC,CASSEGASHNSGANVLTF,TRBV2,-,TRBJ2-6,-
TGTGCCAGTAGTCCACCGGGACAGGGGGCAGGCTACACCTTC,CASSPPGQGAGYTF,TRBV19,TRBD1,TRBJ1-2,-
TGTGCCAGCAGCTTAGGCGTGGGGGCCGCTCAGCCCCAGCATTTT,CASSLGVGAAQPQHF,TRBV7-9,-,TRBJ1-5,-